What follows describes a single T cell receptor beta chain. Its antigen is as yet unknown. This may be a read error, as it is one base from a much larger clone. With template switching, a universal primer site was added, and the cDNA carried unique molecular identifiers. MiXCR, applied by TCRdb to the 5' RACE reads, yields one record per CDR3 protein. The sample has 350,000 to 500,000 distinct CDR3 sequences, about 18% seen once; the top ten hold roughly 12%. This entry is derived from a study of identical twins. Study-level findings and limits: Conclusions were drawn cross-sectionally by statistical analysis, without following the same donors. Weaker excess twin sharing was observed in beta out-of-frame sequences.

V lost 3 bases, J lost 5 bases, and 6 bases stayed unmatched. Germline lookup yields CDR1 SGHTA and CDR2 FQGNSA. The CDR3 length is 14 residues. Sequencing was carried out using naive T cells sorted from blood. This clonotype was sampled from a man aged 50 to 60 in good health. The chain joins TRBV7-2 to TRBJ2-5; 7 bases are a match to TRBD1. The CDR3: CASSFKGARETQYF. CDR3 nucleotides: TGTGCCAGCAGCTTTAAGGGGGCTCGGGAGACCCAGTACTTC.